This T cell receptor beta chain was recovered during a study of blood T cell repertoires in COVID-19 (dated by TCRdb to about 2020). Regarding the complete study: Samples from collaborators originated in the United States, Italy and Spain and spanned both the acute and convalescent phases of COVID-19. The prospective study material was composed of cDNA or gDNA derived from T cells, B-cell-depleted T cells, or PBMCs. The dataset comprised deeply sampled blood TCRbeta repertoires from subjects exposed to, actively infected with, or recovered from COVID-19. The repertoires were released in a freely available public database intended as a resource for research on the immune response to SARS-CoV-2. The samples were drawn from two sources: the first 160 participants of the ongoing ImmuneRACE study, and some 1,300 subjects contributed by 6 global collaborators. Nearly every sample came with metadata listing a de-identified subject ID, COVID-19 status, age in years and sex. Where available, HLA class I and class II types were obtained from metadata supplied by the sample provider rather than from assay-based typing. Points the paper makes about the study in general: The amount of clinical and demographic metadata varied by source and participant and was provided uncurated.

A second Seattle source provided samples from volunteer blood donors who had recovered from COVID-19. Whole blood was collected in K2EDTA tubes by collaborating institutions according to the institutions' own protocols. For TCRbeta analysis, collaborators shipped samples as frozen whole blood, isolated PBMCs, or DNA extracted from either of those sample types. This clone came up once. There is no known antigen for this receptor. Within one base of it there is no much larger clone, and no base qualities were kept. Taken from the germline V gene, the CDR1 and CDR2 loops are ENHRY and SYGVKD. The junction shows trimming of 6 bases on V and 8 bases on J, plus 17 bases between the germline ends. The cysteine opens and the phenylalanine closes a CDR3 of 14 amino acids. The DNA shown is the 42-base CDR3, in frame from base 1. TCRbeta CDR3 regions were amplified from genomic DNA using the immunoSEQ Assay, a bias-controlled multiplex PCR. The original methods were these. Within the assay, amplification of reference gene primers was used to estimate how many nucleated cells each sample contained. To quantify the absolute abundance of each unique TCRbeta CDR3 rearrangement, sequence reads were collapsed and filtered. For each sample, productive Simpson clonality was calculated as the square root of Simpson's diversity index across productive rearrangements. The immuneACCESS repertoire file appears here via TCRdb, limited to in-frame rearrangements. These files lack a portion of the clones; in checked studies, under half of the deficit traces to unresolved V genes, and the cause of the others is not known. V, J and clone size are those of that table, while D and trimming were read from the DNA. The sample profile shows 200,000 to 300,000 clones; about 89% of them were found once. The top ten clonotypes cover approximately 9.4% of the sample.

The receptor was isolated from a man aged 40-49 years who had recovered from COVID-19. The V gene is TRBV10-3 and the J gene is TRBJ2-1; there is no confident call for the D gene. The sequenced material came from peripheral blood. In nucleotides, the sequence is TGTGCCATCAGGCCCCCAAGCTCCCCCGATGAGCAGTTCTTC. Its protein is CAIRPPSSPDEQFF.